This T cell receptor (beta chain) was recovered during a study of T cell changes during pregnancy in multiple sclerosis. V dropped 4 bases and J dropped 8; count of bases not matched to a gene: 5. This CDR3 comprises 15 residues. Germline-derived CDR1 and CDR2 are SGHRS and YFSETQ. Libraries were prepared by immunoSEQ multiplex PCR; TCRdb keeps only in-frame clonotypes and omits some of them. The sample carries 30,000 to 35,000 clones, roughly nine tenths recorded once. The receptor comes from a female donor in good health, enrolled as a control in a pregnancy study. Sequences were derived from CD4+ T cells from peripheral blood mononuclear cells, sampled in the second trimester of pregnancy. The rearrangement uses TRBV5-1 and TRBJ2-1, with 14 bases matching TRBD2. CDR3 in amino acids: CASSPGLAGVDEQFF. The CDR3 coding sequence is TGCGCCAGCAGCCCGGGACTAGCGGGAGTGGATGAGCAGTTCTTC.